The rows below give T cell receptor beta chains drawn from one sample of a study of T cell responses to AZD1222 COVID-19 vaccine. Libraries were prepared by immunoSEQ multiplex PCR; TCRdb keeps only in-frame clonotypes and omits some of them. The repertoire holds approximately 160,000 clones, with about 91% as singletons. The specimen was peripheral blood, collected 28 days after the second AZD1222 dose. All receptors come from an adult who received the AZD1222 COVID-19 vaccine. The CDR3 runs from the conserved cysteine through the conserved F or W. The D gene is left open where the match is weak. Only part of the rows carry a size: once, few, many, or a class if the clone is expanded.

DNA	CDR3	size	J	D	V
TGTGCCAGCAGTGCACGGTGGGGGACAGCCCACAATGAGCAGTTCTTC	CASSARWGTAHNEQFF	NA	TRBJ2-1	TRBD1	TRBV27
TGTGCCAGCAGTTTAAGGCGGGGGGGTGGCACAGATACGCAGTATTTT	CASSLRRGGGTDTQYF	NA	TRBJ2-3	TRBD2	TRBV28
TGTGCCAGCAGCTCACGGAGGGGTTTCCGGAGAATGAACACTGAAGCTTTCTTT	CASSSRRGFRRMNTEAFF	NA	TRBJ1-1	NA	TRBV7-3
TGTGCCAGCAGTTTTGGGGGGCCGCGCACCGGGGAGCTGTTTTTT	CASSFGGPRTGELFF	NA	TRBJ2-2	NA	TRBV27
TGTGCCAGCAGCCCCGGGACAGGGGTGAGAGAGCAGTACTTC	CASSPGTGVREQYF	NA	TRBJ2-7	TRBD1	TRBV7-9
TGTGCCAGCAAGGCAGGGACGGCCGGGGAGCTGTTTTTT	CASKAGTAGELFF	NA	TRBJ2-2	NA	TRBV6-5
TGTGCCATCACCTCCGCGGATGAGAAGAGCAATCAGCCCCAGCATTTT	CAITSADEKSNQPQHF	NA	TRBJ1-5	NA	TRBV14
TGTGCCAGCAGCTCACGACTAGCGGGCCTCCATTACGAGCAGTACTTC	CASSSRLAGLHYEQYF	NA	TRBJ2-7	TRBD2	TRBV5-4
TGTGCCAGCAGTGGGACTAGCGGGGGGTCCTCCTCTAATGAGCAGTTCTTC	CASSGTSGGSSSNEQFF	once	TRBJ2-1	TRBD2	TRBV2
TGTGCCAGCAGTTCGGACAGTTCAGGGCAGCCCCAGCATTTT	CASSSDSSGQPQHF	NA	TRBJ1-5	NA	TRBV27
TGCAGCGTTATGCCTCCGGCCGCCAACACCGGGGAGCTGTTTTTT	CSVMPPAANTGELFF	NA	TRBJ2-2	NA	TRBV29-1
TGTGCCAGCAGTGAAGCGCTAGCGGGGGGGATCTACAATGAGCAGTTCTTC	CASSEALAGGIYNEQFF	NA	TRBJ2-1	TRBD2	TRBV6-1
TGTGCCAGCAGCGCCAGGACTAGCGGGACATACAATGAGCAGTTCTTC	CASSARTSGTYNEQFF	NA	TRBJ2-1	TRBD2	TRBV9
TGTGCCAGCTCACACGGACAGGGGACCGACGAGCAGTACTTC	CASSHGQGTDEQYF	NA	TRBJ2-7	TRBD1	TRBV18
TGTGCCAGCAGTTCCCACCAAGGGCGGGGGCCGAACACTGAAGCTTTCTTT	CASSSHQGRGPNTEAFF	once	TRBJ1-1	NA	TRBV27
TGTGCCAGTAGTATTACCGACTGGCAGGACACCATATATTTT	CASSITDWQDTIYF	NA	TRBJ1-3	NA	TRBV19
TGTGCCAGCAGGTCCGGGACAGAATATTCACCCCTCCACTTT	CASRSGTEYSPLHF	few	TRBJ1-6	TRBD1	TRBV5-5
TGTGCCATCAGTGAAGGGCGACAGAGCTCCTATAATTCACCCCTCCACTTT	CAISEGRQSSYNSPLHF	NA	TRBJ1-6	NA	TRBV10-3
TGTGCCATCAGTGATCGGGGAGGGGCTAACTATGGCTACACCTTC	CAISDRGGANYGYTF	NA	TRBJ1-2	NA	TRBV10-3
TGTGCCATCAGTGAGTCTACAGGTTTTGCCGAAGCTTTCTTT	CAISESTGFAEAFF	NA	TRBJ1-1	NA	TRBV10-3
TGCGCCAGCAGCTCGCCGGGGACAGGGGTCTACGAGCAGTACTTC	CASSSPGTGVYEQYF	NA	TRBJ2-7	TRBD1	TRBV5-1
TGTGCCAGCAGTGACTATAGCAATCAGCCCCAGCATTTT	CASSDYSNQPQHF	NA	TRBJ1-5	NA	TRBV2
TGTGCCAGCAGCGTATGGGGAGGCAATCAGCCCCAGCATTTT	CASSVWGGNQPQHF	NA	TRBJ1-5	NA	TRBV9
TGTGCCAGCAGGAACCCAACGACAGGGGGTTGGCATTTT	CASRNPTTGGWHF	NA	TRBJ1-5	TRBD1	TRBV6-5
TGTGCCAGTAGCTCCAGGGGGTACACCGGGGAGCTGTTTTTT	CASSSRGYTGELFF	NA	TRBJ2-2	TRBD1	TRBV25-1